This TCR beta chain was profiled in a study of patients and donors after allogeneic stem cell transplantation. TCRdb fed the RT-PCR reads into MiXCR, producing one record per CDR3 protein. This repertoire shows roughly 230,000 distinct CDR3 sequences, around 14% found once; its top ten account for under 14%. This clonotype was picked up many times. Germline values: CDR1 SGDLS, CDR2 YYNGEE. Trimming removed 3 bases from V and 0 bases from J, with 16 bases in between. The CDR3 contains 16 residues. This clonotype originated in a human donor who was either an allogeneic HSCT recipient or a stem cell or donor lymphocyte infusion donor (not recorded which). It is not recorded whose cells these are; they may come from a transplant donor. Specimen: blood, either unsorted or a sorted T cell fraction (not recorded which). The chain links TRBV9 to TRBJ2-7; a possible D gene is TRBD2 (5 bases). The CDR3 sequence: CASSENVGSGSYEQYF. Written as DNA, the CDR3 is TGTGCCAGCAGCGAAAATGTAGGGAGCGGCTCCTACGAGCAGTACTTC.